The present T cell receptor (beta chain) was sequenced within a study of cytomegalovirus exposure and HLA in healthy donors (dated by TCRdb to the late 2010s). Study-level background: A later analysis indicated that the roughly 120 validation repertoires were generated on the platform also employed for the roughly 650 repertoires of the first cohort. The study aimed to test whether signatures of past pathogen exposure could be identified by cataloging public T cell receptors. The study combined high-throughput TCR immunosequencing, statistical association of individual TCRs with disease status, and machine learning to predict cytomegalovirus infection status. A separate validation cohort of 100 to 150 different subjects was used in addition to the approximately 670-subject first cohort.

Comments on this clone: Its antigen is not yet known. No base quality information exists; no much larger clone differs at one position.

The germline V gene gives CDR1 as MNHNS and CDR2 as SASEGT. The CDR3 holds 15 amino acids from the cysteine to the phenylalanine. Only the CDR3 DNA stays, 45 bases, in frame from base 1. V is clipped by 5 bases and J by 1 base, and the sequence between their germline boundaries is 12 bases long. Beyond this particular receptor, the publication reports: In a later analysis, TCRs clustered in the first cohort were found to also tend to co-occur in the 100 to 150 validation repertoires, with 90% to 95% of cluster scores above 0. A later analysis lacked HLA typing for the validation cohort, so it scored co-occurrence in that cohort across all 120 repertoires. The classifier was reported to diagnose cytomegalovirus status with high specificity and sensitivity in both the original cohort and the validation cohort. It was suggested by the authors that the approach could potentially be generalized to other disease states and immunological phenotypes. In vitro tests confirmed that a few of the cytomegalovirus-associated TCR beta chains recognize cytomegalovirus antigens. Most TCR sequences were seen in very few donors, while some public TCRs were found in many individuals. The study gave a list of about 150 TCR beta chains associated with cytomegalovirus.

The donors belonged to the validation cohort of around 130 subjects, which was separate from the 666-subject first cohort. Receptor amplification or capture employed the immunoSEQ multiplex PCR assay. The authors' analysis ran thus. A statistical classification framework was built for diagnosing cytomegalovirus status from the catalog of TCR beta chain sequences. The clones in this table, taken by TCRdb from immuneACCESS, are in-frame only. Not every clone is retained; where verified, under half of the shortfall comes from an unresolved V gene, and the cause of the rest is unknown. V, J and clone size are those of that table, while D and trimming were read from the DNA. The sample data list approximately 120,000 clones, and about nine tenths of these were observed just once. Of the sample, about 2.1% falls within the top ten clones.

The chain is assembled from TRBV6-1 and TRBJ1-5; TRBD1 is perhaps the D gene, given 6 matching bases. The receptor comes from a woman between 18 and 30 years old in good health and CMV-seronegative. Sequencing input: PBMCs. The DNA sequence is TGTGCCAGCAGTCCAAGGACAGAGAGCAATCAGCCCCAGCATTTT. It translates as CASSPRTESNQPQHF.